The 6 T cell receptor beta chains below all came from one sample that was sequenced in a study of breast tumors, draining lymph nodes, adjacent tissues. A single record per CDR3 protein comes from TCRdb applying MiXCR to the multiplex PCR reads. The repertoire holds approximately 40,000 distinct CDR3 sequences, with just over 35% as singletons. Sequencing was carried out using breast tumor tissue. These receptors all come from a female donor with breast cancer. Some clones in this sample may be carry-over from other donors' samples.

The table lists this clonotype with many counts. V usage is TRBV20-1 and J usage is TRBJ2-3; 10 nucleotides match TRBD2. Unmatched junction bases numbered 8, after V lost 0 bases and J lost 5 bases. Germline V gene data show CDR1 as DFQATT and CDR2 as SNEGSKA (reference sequence). This CDR3 is built from 16 residues. CDR3 residues: CSARDQLAGAGDTQYF. DNA of the CDR3: TGCAGTGCTAGAGATCAGCTAGCGGGAGCAGGAGATACGCAGTATTTT.

J is TRBJ2-2 and V is TRBV18, with TRBD2 as a possible D gene (5 bases). Germline CDR1 reads KGHSH; CDR2 reads LQKENI. The V end lost 8 bases, the J end lost 1 base, and 14 bases lay between the germline ends. This CDR3 has 15 residues. The CDR3 region has the DNA TGTGCCAGCCGTATGCCGGGATTGAACACCGGGGAGCTGTTTTTT. Its protein product is CASRMPGLNTGELFF.

In its sample, this clonotype was seen many times. The chain joins TRBV4-2 to TRBJ2-1; D is unclear. Trimming removed 1 base at V and 7 bases at J, with 14 bases between. CDR1 and CDR2 from the germline V gene are LGHNA and YNFKEQ. This CDR3 is built from 15 residues. The CDR3 is CASSQAEIAANEQFF. Written as DNA, the CDR3 is TGTGCCAGCAGCCAAGCGGAAATAGCTGCAAATGAGCAGTTCTTC.

This clonotype appeared many times. The rearrangement joins TRBV9 to TRBJ1-2; no reliable D call. The V end was cut by 3 bases, the J end by 4 bases, with 16 bases between. Germline V gene data show CDR1 as SGDLS and CDR2 as YYNGEE. The CDR3 length is 15 residues. The DNA for the CDR3 is TGTGCCAGCAGCGCAGCTGTTATTTCGGGCTATGGCTACACCTTC. Amino acids: CASSAAVISGYGYTF. Combining the CDR3 with reference TRBV9 and TRBJ1-2 gives the whole variable domain DSGVTQTPKHLITATGQRVTLRCSPRSGDLSVYWYQQSLDQGLQFLIQYYNGEERAKGNILERFSAQQFPDLHSELNLSSLELGDSALYFCASSAAVISGYGYTFGSGTRLTVV.

This clonotype has ten or more counts. The chain links TRBV30 to TRBJ2-7; TRBD1 aligns across 9 bases. The CDR3 runs 13 residues. V lost 8 bases, J lost 2 bases, and 7 bases stayed unmatched. Germline V CDR1 and CDR2: GTSNPN, SVGIG (reference sequence). The CDR3: CALDRGSTYEQYF. In nucleotides, the CDR3 is TGTGCCCTGGACAGGGGTAGCACCTACGAGCAGTACTTC.

This clonotype was detected ten times or more. CDR3 amino acids: CASTSSGSFLFF. The CDR3 region has the DNA TGTGCCAGCACTTCTAGCGGGAGCTTTTTGTTCTTC. V is TRBV6-2 or TRBV6-3 and J is TRBJ2-1; 10 bases agree with TRBD2. The V segment lost 7 bases and the J segment 15 bases; nucleotides outside the gene matches: 9. CDR3 size: 12 residues. CDR1 and CDR2 (germline): MNHEY, SVGEGT.